This TCR beta chain is from a study of blood T cells in healthy people across ages. Researchers isolated at least 6.5 million PBMCs per sample. The second PCR ran roughly 6 to 11 cycles with a sample-barcoded 5' primer and J-beta primers. TCRdb reprocessed the 5' RACE reads via MiXCR and lists one record per CDR3 protein. The data contain 270,000 or so distinct CDR3 sequences, roughly 29% of them seen just once; the ten biggest clones take up 25% to 35%. V lost 3 bases, J lost 0 bases, and 12 bases lay in between. The CDR3 has 15 residues. Germline V gene lookup returns CDR1 DFQATT and CDR2 SNEGSKA (reference sequence). There are a few counts of this clonotype.

Sequenced material: blood. The sequence came from a woman aged 70-85 years in good health. V and J are TRBV20-1 and TRBJ1-5, with D unclear. The chain's CDR3 is CSASRADYSNQPQHF. Written as DNA, the CDR3 is TGCAGTGCTAGTCGGGCAGACTATAGCAATCAGCCCCAGCATTTT.